These T cell receptor beta chains were read from a single sample in a study of control samples from healthy donors and cancer patients. Profiled with immunoSEQ multiplex PCR; TCRdb holds only in-frame clones, not every one. The sample yields about 98,000 clones, around three quarters seen once. The sequenced material came from blood. These receptors were collected from a woman in her thirties in good health. Both conserved end residues are part of each CDR3. The order of the fields is D gene, clone size, V gene, J gene, CDR3 protein, CDR3 DNA. The D gene is left open where the match is weak. Size tells how often a clone was seen (once, few, many) or the class of an expanded clone, and some rows leave it out.

-	-	TRBV5-1	TRBJ1-2	CASSLAMGAVTNYGYTF	TGCGCCAGCAGCTTGGCCATGGGGGCGGTCACCAATTATGGCTACACCTTC
-	-	TRBV18	TRBJ1-3	CASSPRTAGNTIYF	TGTGCCAGCTCACCACGGACAGCCGGAAACACCATATATTTT
TRBD1	-	TRBV5-6	TRBJ1-5	CASSPGTGGSNQPQHF	TGTGCCAGCAGTCCGGGGACAGGGGGAAGCAATCAGCCCCAGCATTTT
-	-	TRBV29-1	TRBJ2-1	CSVEVLNREDEQFF	TGCAGCGTTGAAGTTCTTAACAGGGAGGATGAGCAGTTCTTC
TRBD1	-	TRBV18	TRBJ2-7	CASSPQTGSGYEQYF	TGTGCCAGCTCACCACAGACAGGGTCGGGCTACGAGCAGTACTTC
TRBD2	-	TRBV7-9	TRBJ2-3	CASSLRDYTDTQYF	TGTGCCAGCAGCTTAAGGGACTACACAGATACGCAGTATTTT
-	once	TRBV2	TRBJ1-4	CASRSGQGTEKLFF	TGTGCCAGCAGGTCAGGGCAGGGGACTGAAAAACTGTTTTTT
TRBD1	-	TRBV12-5	TRBJ1-6	CASGLTSGTGDSPLHF	TGTGCTAGTGGTTTGACGTCCGGGACAGGAGATTCACCCCTCCACTTT
TRBD2	-	TRBV23-1	TRBJ2-1	CASSQLPGLDWFNEQFF	TGCGCCAGCAGTCAACTCCCCGGACTAGATTGGTTCAATGAGCAGTTCTTC
TRBD2	-	TRBV7-2	TRBJ2-7	CASSERGGSASYEQYF	TGTGCCAGCAGCGAGCGGGGCGGCTCGGCCTCCTACGAGCAGTACTTC
TRBD1	-	TRBV2	TRBJ1-2	CASSGGGPGYTF	TGTGCCAGCAGTGGAGGGGGCCCTGGCTACACCTTC
-	-	TRBV5-4	TRBJ2-5	CASSLAQAQETQYF	TGTGCCAGCAGCTTGGCTCAGGCGCAAGAGACCCAGTACTTC
TRBD1	-	TRBV5-8	TRBJ1-4	CASSLDGSRGTGEKLFF	TGTGCCAGCAGCTTGGATGGGTCAAGGGGGACAGGGGAAAAACTGTTTTTT
TRBD1	once	TRBV19	TRBJ2-2	CASSMGTGWNTGELFF	TGTGCCAGTAGTATGGGGACAGGTTGGAACACCGGGGAGCTGTTTTTT
-	few	TRBV10-1	TRBJ2-7	CASSENPGAYEQYF	TGCGCCAGCAGCGAAAATCCGGGGGCCTACGAGCAGTACTTC
-	few	TRBV5-8	TRBJ1-5	CASSLRGYSNQPQHF	TGTGCCAGCAGCTTGAGGGGGTATAGCAATCAGCCCCAGCATTTT